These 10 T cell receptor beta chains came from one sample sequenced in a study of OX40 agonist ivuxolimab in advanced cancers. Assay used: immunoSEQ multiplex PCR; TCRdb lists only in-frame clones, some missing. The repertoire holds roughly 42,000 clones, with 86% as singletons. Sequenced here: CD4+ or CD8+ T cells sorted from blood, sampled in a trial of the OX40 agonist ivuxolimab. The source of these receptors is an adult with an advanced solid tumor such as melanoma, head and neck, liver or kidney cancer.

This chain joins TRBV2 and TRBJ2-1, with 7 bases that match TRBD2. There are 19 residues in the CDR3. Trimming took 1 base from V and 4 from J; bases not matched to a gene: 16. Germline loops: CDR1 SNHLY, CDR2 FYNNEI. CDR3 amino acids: CASSEGTSGGSSFYNEQFF. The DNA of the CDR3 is TGTGCCAGCAGTGAAGGGACTAGTGGGGGGTCATCCTTTTACAATGAGCAGTTCTTC.

CDR3 residues: CASSPDPTGTYEQYF. CDR3 in DNA: TGCGCCAGCAGCCCAGACCCGACTGGAACCTACGAGCAGTACTTC. J is TRBJ2-5 and V is TRBV5-1, with D hard to call. The J call is uncertain, as TRBJ2-7 better fits the DNA end. This CDR3 comprises 15 residues. Per germline, CDR1 SGHRS and CDR2 YFSETQ.

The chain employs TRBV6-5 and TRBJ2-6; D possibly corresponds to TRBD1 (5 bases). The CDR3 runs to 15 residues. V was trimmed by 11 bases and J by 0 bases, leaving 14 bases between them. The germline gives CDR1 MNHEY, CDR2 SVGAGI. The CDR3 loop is CAGTPRGSGANVLTF. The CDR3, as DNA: TGTGCCGGCACACCAAGGGGCTCTGGGGCCAACGTCCTGACTTTC.

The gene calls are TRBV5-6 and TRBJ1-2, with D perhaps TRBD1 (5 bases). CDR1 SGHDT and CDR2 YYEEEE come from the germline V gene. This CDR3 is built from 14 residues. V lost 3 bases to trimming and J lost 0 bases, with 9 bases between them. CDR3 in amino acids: CASSSGGANYGYTF. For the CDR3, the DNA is TGTGCCAGCAGCTCGGGGGGAGCTAACTATGGCTACACCTTC. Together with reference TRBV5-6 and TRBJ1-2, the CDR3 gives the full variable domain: DAGVTQSPTHLIKTRGQQVTLRCSPKSGHDTVSWYQQALGQGPQFIFQYYEEEERQRGNFPDRFSGHQFPNYSSELNVNALLLGDSALYLCASSSGGANYGYTFGSGTRLTVV.

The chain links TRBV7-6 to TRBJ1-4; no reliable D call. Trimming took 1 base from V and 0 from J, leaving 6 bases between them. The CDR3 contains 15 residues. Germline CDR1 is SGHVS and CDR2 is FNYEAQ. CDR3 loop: CASSLDISTNEKLFF. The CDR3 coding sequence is TGTGCCAGCAGCTTAGACATTTCAACTAATGAAAAACTGTTTTTT.

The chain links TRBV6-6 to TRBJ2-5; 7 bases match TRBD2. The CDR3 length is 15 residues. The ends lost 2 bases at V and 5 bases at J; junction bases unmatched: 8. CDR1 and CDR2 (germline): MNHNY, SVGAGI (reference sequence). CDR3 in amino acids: CASSYTTGGSETQYF. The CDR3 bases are TGTGCCAGCAGTTACACGACCGGGGGGTCGGAGACCCAGTACTTC.

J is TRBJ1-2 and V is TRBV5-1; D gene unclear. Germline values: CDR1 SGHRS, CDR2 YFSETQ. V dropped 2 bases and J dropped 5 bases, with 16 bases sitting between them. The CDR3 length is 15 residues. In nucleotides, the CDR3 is TGCGCCAGCAGCTTCACGTCCTTTACGGGATATGGCTACACCTTC. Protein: CASSFTSFTGYGYTF.

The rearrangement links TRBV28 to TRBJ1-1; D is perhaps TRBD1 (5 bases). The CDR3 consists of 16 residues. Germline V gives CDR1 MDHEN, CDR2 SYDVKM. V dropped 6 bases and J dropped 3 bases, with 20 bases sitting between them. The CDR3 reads CASSTPPGRWDTEAFF. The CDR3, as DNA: TGTGCCAGCAGCACCCCCCCGGGACGGTGGGACACTGAAGCTTTCTTT.

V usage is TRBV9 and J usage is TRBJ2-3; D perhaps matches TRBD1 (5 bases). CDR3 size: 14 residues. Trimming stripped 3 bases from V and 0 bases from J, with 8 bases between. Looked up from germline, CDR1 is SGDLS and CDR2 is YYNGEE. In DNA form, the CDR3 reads TGTGCCAGCAGCGCGGACACCAGCACAGATACGCAGTATTTT. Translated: CASSADTSTDTQYF.

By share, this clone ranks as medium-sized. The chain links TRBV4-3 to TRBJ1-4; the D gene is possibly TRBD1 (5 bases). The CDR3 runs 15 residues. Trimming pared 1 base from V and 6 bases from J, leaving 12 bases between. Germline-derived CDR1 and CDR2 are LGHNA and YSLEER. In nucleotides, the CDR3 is TGCGCCAGCAGCCAAGTTTTGCAGGGAGATGAAAAACTGTTTTTT. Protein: CASSQVLQGDEKLFF.